This TCR beta chain was obtained from a study of cytotoxic CD8 clonotypes in ibrutinib-treated CLL. Study background: When averaged across all of the samples, the counts came to 255,043 productive templates and about 89,000 productive rearrangements. Findings and caveats of the study: Clonality showed a rise at ibrutinib response that reversed toward baseline at progression. Age-matched healthy donor levels were exceeded by baseline clonality, which tracked circulating CD8+ T-cell counts.

Regarding this clone: The target antigen is unknown.

Assay: immunoSEQ multiplex PCR; the TCRdb copy retains only in-frame clones and omits some. The sample consists of hundreds of thousands of clones, around 70% of them appearing once. Per germline, CDR1 MNHNS and CDR2 SASEGT. The CDR3 has 15 residues. Trimming left V 0 bases short and J 7 bases short, with 12 bases between. This specimen was PBMCs, taken after 24 months of ibrutinib treatment. The chain has TRBV6-1 and TRBJ1-4; no definite D call. This TCR derives from a human donor with chronic lymphocytic leukemia. The CDR3 loop reads CASSEARRAGEKLFF. CDR3 nucleotide sequence: TGTGCCAGCAGTGAAGCGAGGCGGGCGGGTGAAAAACTGTTTTTT.